This passage covers 20 T cell receptor beta chains from one sample sequenced in a study of identical twins. TCRdb processed the 5' RACE reads anew with MiXCR; each CDR3 protein has one entry. The sample records some 630,000 distinct CDR3 sequences, roughly 7.1% being singletons. These data also formed part of another study, on yellow fever vaccine responses in identical twins.

Sequencing was performed on PBMCs. These receptors all stem from a woman between 18 and 29 years old in good health.

Comments on this clonotype: Likely a read error: the CDR3 ends without its conserved phenylalanine or tryptophan. It is unclear where the CDR3 begins or ends on the DNA, so no DNA is shown, and the CDR3 is as TCRdb lists it. V usage is TRBV3-1 and J usage is TRBJ2-1; TRBD2, as called in the table, went unchecked against the DNA. Looked up from germline, CDR1 is LGHDT and CDR2 is YNNKEL (reference sequence). Counting both end residues, the CDR3 totals 12 amino acids. This chain's CDR3 is CASTTGGLALAI.

The chain uses TRBV3-1 and TRBJ1-1; no clear D. Germline V CDR1 and CDR2: LGHDT, YNNKEL (reference sequence). Between the trimmed V and J ends, which lost 11 bases and 0 bases, there was a span of 19 bases. CDR3 size: 15 residues. The chain's CDR3 is CASTQVGTLNTEAFF. The CDR3 DNA sequence: TGTGCCTCCACCCAAGTGGGCACCTTGAACACTGAAGCTTTCTTT. The full variable domain, completed using reference TRBV3-1 and TRBJ1-1, is DTAVSQTPKYLVTQMGNDKSIKCEQNLGHDTMYWYKQDSKKFLKIMFSYNNKELIINETVPNRFSPKSPDKAHLNLHINSLELGDSAVYFCASTQVGTLNTEAFFGQGTRLTVV.

The sample holds a few counts of this clonotype. This chain uses TRBV5-6 with TRBJ1-1, with TRBD1 matching over 8 bases. The CDR3 is 15 residues long. The junction had 11 bases not matched to a gene; V was cut back by 6 bases and J by 4 bases. Germline CDR1 and CDR2: SGHDT and YYEEEE. For the CDR3, the DNA is TGTGCCAGCATCCCTGACAGGGGAAGAGGCACTGAAGCTTTCTTT. Residues: CASIPDRGRGTEAFF.

V usage is TRBV7-9 and J usage is TRBJ2-7; TRBD1 aligns across 8 bases. CDR3 size: 14 residues. V was pared by 7 bases and J by 1 base, with 6 bases of the junction left unmatched. Germline V gene sequence: CDR1 SEHNR, CDR2 FQNEAQ (reference sequence). CDR3 region: CASTTQGASYEQYF. The CDR3 bases are TGTGCCAGCACCACGCAGGGGGCGTCCTACGAGCAGTACTTC.

This clonotype has at least ten counts. The chain recombines TRBV28 with TRBJ2-3, with 11 bases that match TRBD2. Per germline, CDR1 MDHEN and CDR2 SYDVKM. Germline trimming cut 7 bases from V and 4 bases from J; bases unmatched to any gene: 10. This CDR3 has 16 amino acids. CDR3 nucleotide sequence: TGTGCCAGCAATCGGCTAGCGGGGGGCGGGGCAGATACGCAGTATTTT. Residues: CASNRLAGGGADTQYF. The full variable domain, rest sourced from reference TRBV28 and TRBJ2-3, is DVKVTQSSRYLVKRTGEKVFLECVQDMDHENMFWYRQDPGLGLRLIYFSYDVKMKEKGDIPEGYSVSREKKERFSLILESASTNQTSMYLCASNRLAGGGADTQYFGPGTRLTVL.

There are many counts of this clonotype. The chain combines TRBV29-1 with TRBJ2-1; D is unresolved. The CDR3 is 14 amino acids. The V end lost 5 bases, the J end lost 4 bases, and 15 bases lay between the germline ends. CDR1 is SQVTM and CDR2 is ANQGSEA in the germline V gene. In DNA, the CDR3 is TGCAGCGTTCAGGTAGCCGCCGGTTACAATGAGCAGTTCTTC. Protein: CSVQVAAGYNEQFF.

In this sample, this clonotype turned up many times. The gene calls are TRBV15 and TRBJ2-5; D ambiguous. The CDR3 is made up of 11 amino acids. V was cut by 0 bases and J by 5 bases, with 1 base left in between. CDR1 and CDR2 from the germline V gene are LNHNV and YYDKDF (reference sequence). Here the CDR3 DNA reads TGTGCCACCAGCAGAGATGAGACCCAGTACTTC. Encoded protein: CATSRDETQYF.

The table lists this clonotype with a few counts. J is TRBJ1-2 and V is TRBV12-3 or TRBV12-4; possibly TRBD1 for D (6 bases). V lost 6 bases to trimming and J lost 3 bases, with 14 bases between them. The CDR3 spans 14 residues. The DNA for the CDR3 is TGTGCCAGCAGCAAATCGGACAGTGACTATGGCTACACCTTC. Amino acids: CASSKSDSDYGYTF.

The gene calls are TRBV6-6 and TRBJ2-5; D is perhaps TRBD2 (6 bases). Germline V gene lookup returns CDR1 MNHNY and CDR2 SVGAGI (reference sequence). V was cut by 10 bases and J by 5 bases, with 14 bases left in between. The CDR3 runs 12 residues. The CDR3 nucleotides are TGTGCCACCCGGTCAGGGAGGGAGACCCAGTACTTC. This sequence encodes CATRSGRETQYF.

The chain joins TRBV27 to TRBJ2-5; a weak D match, TRBD2 (6 bases). V shed 5 bases and J shed 1 base, with 14 bases lying between them. The CDR3 extends over 15 amino acids. Germline V gives CDR1 MNHEY, CDR2 SMNVEV (reference sequence). The CDR3 sequence is CASSPWLATQETQYF. For the CDR3, the DNA is TGTGCCAGCAGTCCATGGCTAGCGACCCAAGAGACCCAGTACTTC.

The CDR3 protein is CSATYYGYTF. Here the CDR3 DNA reads TGCAGTGCTACCTATTATGGCTACACCTTC. The rearrangement joins TRBV20-1 to TRBJ1-2; D gene ambiguous. Germline assignment: CDR1 DFQATT and CDR2 SNEGSKA (reference sequence). Deletions cut 4 bases from V and 5 bases from J, with 5 bases between. The CDR3 length is 10 residues.

The genes are TRBV11-1 and TRBJ1-1, with D uncertain. The CDR3 is 15 residues long. The V end lost 8 bases, the J end lost 1 base, and 17 bases lay between the germline ends. Germline V gene sequence: CDR1 SGHAT, CDR2 FQDESV (reference sequence). The CDR3 region has the DNA TGTGCCAGCGGGAACCCTATAAGAACGAACACTGAAGCTTTCTTT. Protein product: CASGNPIRTNTEAFF.

In its sample, this clonotype was seen a few times. The chain links TRBV12-3 or TRBV12-4 to TRBJ2-5, with 12 bases that match TRBD2. This CDR3 contains 16 residues. J was trimmed by 4 bases and V by 7 bases; bases with no gene match: 10. The CDR3 reads CASTPKKGLAGETQYF. The CDR3 nucleotides are TGTGCCAGCACCCCAAAGAAGGGACTAGCGGGAGAGACCCAGTACTTC.

The chain joins TRBV11-2 to TRBJ2-1; TRBD2 matches 8 bases. J gave up 1 base and V 1 base, and 12 bases lay outside the gene matches. CDR3 size: 19 residues. The V gene's germline CDR1 is SGHAT and CDR2 FQNNGV. CDR3 coding DNA: TGTGCCAGCAGCTTAGTTGGTAGCGGGGCGGTAGGGTCCTACAATGAGCAGTTCTTC. This gives the protein CASSLVGSGAVGSYNEQFF.

Only a few counts were recorded for this clonotype. V and J are TRBV10-3 and TRBJ2-1, with 9 nucleotides matching TRBD2. Germline CDR1 is ENHRY and CDR2 is SYGVKD. The CDR3 runs 16 residues. V shed 0 bases and J 8 bases; nucleotides not matched to a gene: 8. CDR3 bases: TGTGCCATCAGTGAGTCGCCGGCGGGGGGGCCCGATGAGCAGTTCTTC. Encoded protein: CAISESPAGGPDEQFF.

Many counts were recorded for this clonotype. The chain links TRBV7-9 to TRBJ2-3; D unclear. The germline V gene encodes CDR1 SEHNR and CDR2 FQNEAQ (reference sequence). The CDR3 length is 17 residues. V was shortened by 1 base and J by 1 base, with 15 bases between the two germline ends. CDR3 nucleotides: TGTGCCAGCAGCTTAGGTCCGGCAGGCCTAGGCACAGATACGCAGTATTTT. This encodes CASSLGPAGLGTDTQYF.

In its sample, this clonotype was seen many times. The V gene is TRBV10-3, the J gene TRBJ1-4; TRBD1 is a possible D gene (6 bases). Between the trimmed V and J ends, which lost 3 bases and 8 bases, there was a span of 22 bases. CDR3 length: 17 residues. Germline values: CDR1 ENHRY, CDR2 SYGVKD. The CDR3 region is CAISENQGRGSIEKLFF. CDR3 nucleotide sequence: TGTGCCATCAGTGAAAATCAGGGGAGGGGGTCTATCGAAAAACTGTTTTTT.

In its sample, this clonotype was seen a few times. The chain uses TRBV20-1 and TRBJ1-2, with 9 bases fitting TRBD1. After removal of 3 bases from V and 7 bases from J, the junction contained 9 bases not matched to a gene. The CDR3 totals 14 residues. Germline V CDR1 and CDR2: DFQATT, SNEGSKA (reference sequence). The CDR3 bases are TGCAGTGCTAGTCCTCCGGGACAGGGCGCTGGCTACACCTTC. This gives the protein CSASPPGQGAGYTF.

The chain uses TRBV5-1 and TRBJ2-1, with 11 bases that match TRBD2. Per germline, CDR1 SGHRS and CDR2 YFSETQ. The CDR3 is 19 residues long. The junction had 17 bases not matched to a gene; V was cut back by 4 bases and J by 5 bases. The CDR3 DNA reads as TGCGCCAGCAGCGACGAACGCAAAATGACTAGCGGGATCAACAATGAGCAGTTCTTC. Its protein product is CASSDERKMTSGINNEQFF.

The rearrangement joins TRBV12-3 or TRBV12-4 to TRBJ2-3; TRBD2 might be the D (5 bases). Trimming took 1 base from V and 0 from J, leaving 8 bases between them. The CDR3 contains 15 residues. The CDR3 reads CASSLVRGSTDTQYF. The CDR3 coding sequence is TGTGCCAGCAGTTTAGTCCGCGGGAGCACAGATACGCAGTATTTT.